This TCR beta chain was recovered during a study of cytomegalovirus exposure and HLA in healthy donors. Whole-study findings and limits: Researchers counted 180 or so TCR beta chains as cytomegalovirus-associated. Some public TCRs appeared in many individuals, while most sequences were rare.

Comments on this clone: What it recognizes is unknown.

The method was immunoSEQ multiplex PCR; TCRdb's version includes in-frame clones alone and lacks a portion of them. The data show about 120,000 clones, more than 95% seen once. Sample: PBMCs. The clonotype comes from a man between 18 and 29 years old in good health and CMV-seronegative.

CDR3 amino acids: CASSWTGGGEQYF. The CDR3, as DNA: TGCGCCAGCAGTTGGACAGGGGGCGGCGAGCAGTACTTC. The chain carries TRBV5-1 and TRBJ2-7, with 11 bases identical to TRBD1. CDR1 SGHRS and CDR2 YFSETQ come from the germline V gene. The V and J ends lost 5 bases and 6 bases, in that order; junction bases with no gene match: 4. The CDR3 is 13 amino acids. Based on the CDR3 plus reference TRBV5-1 and TRBJ2-7, the full variable domain is KAGVTQTPRYLIKTRGQQVTLSCSPISGHRSVSWYQQTPGQGLQFLFEYFSETQRNKGNFPGRFSGRQFSNSRSEMNVSTLELGDSALYLCASSWTGGGEQYFGPGTRLTVT.